This T cell receptor (beta chain) is from a study of cytomegalovirus exposure and HLA in healthy donors. This table comes from immunoSEQ multiplex PCR, and its TCRdb copy is limited to in-frame clones, with some not included. This table holds hundreds of thousands of clones, about 90% found once. Germline assignment: CDR1 ENHRY and CDR2 SYGVKD. V shed 3 bases and J 10 bases; nucleotides not matched to a gene: 5. The CDR3 is made up of 13 amino acids. This clone was found a few times. J is TRBJ1-2 and V is TRBV10-3, with TRBD1 matching 10 bases. The TCR was taken from a man aged 18-30 years in good health and CMV-seropositive. Sequenced input: PBMCs. The CDR3 bases are TGTGCCATCAGTGAAGACAGGGGGCGCGACTACACCTTC. Translation gives CAISEDRGRDYTF.